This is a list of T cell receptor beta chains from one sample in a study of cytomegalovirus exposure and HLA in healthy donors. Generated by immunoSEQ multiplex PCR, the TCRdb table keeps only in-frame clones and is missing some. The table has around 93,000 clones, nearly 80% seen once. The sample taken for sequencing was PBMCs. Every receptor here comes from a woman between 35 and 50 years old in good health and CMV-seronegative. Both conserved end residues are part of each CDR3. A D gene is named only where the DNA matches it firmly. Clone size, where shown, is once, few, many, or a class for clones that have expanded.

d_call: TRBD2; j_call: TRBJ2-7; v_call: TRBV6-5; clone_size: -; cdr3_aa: CASSYSPSGSYEQYF; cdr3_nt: TGTGCCAGCAGTTACTCTCCTAGCGGGAGCTACGAGCAGTACTTC
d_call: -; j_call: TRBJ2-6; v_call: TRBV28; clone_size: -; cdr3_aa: CASSLSTSSGANVLTF; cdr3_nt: TGTGCCAGCAGTTTGTCGACTAGCTCTGGGGCCAACGTCCTGACTTTC
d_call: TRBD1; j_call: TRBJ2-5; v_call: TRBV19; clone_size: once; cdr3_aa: CASSISRAGGAETQYF; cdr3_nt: TGTGCCAGTAGTATTTCTAGGGCAGGGGGCGCGGAGACCCAGTACTTC
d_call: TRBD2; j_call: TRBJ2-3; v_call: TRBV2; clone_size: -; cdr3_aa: CASRGTSGSSTDTQYF; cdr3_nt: TGTGCCAGCAGAGGGACTAGCGGATCTAGCACAGATACGCAGTATTTT
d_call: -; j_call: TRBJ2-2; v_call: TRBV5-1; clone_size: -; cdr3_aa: CASSLGIEVLGELFF; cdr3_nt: TGCGCCAGCAGCTTGGGAATAGAGGTACTCGGGGAGCTGTTTTTT
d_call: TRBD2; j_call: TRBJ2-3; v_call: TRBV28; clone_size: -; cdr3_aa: CASSFLRLAGTDTQYF; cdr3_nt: TGTGCCAGCAGTTTCCTGAGACTAGCGGGCACAGATACGCAGTATTTT
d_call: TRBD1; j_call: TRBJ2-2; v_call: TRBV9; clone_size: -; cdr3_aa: CASSSRPPDRAGELFF; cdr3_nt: TGTGCCAGCAGCTCCAGACCCCCCGACAGGGCCGGGGAGCTGTTTTTT
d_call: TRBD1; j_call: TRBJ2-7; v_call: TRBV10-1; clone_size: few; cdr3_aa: CASSRTGIYEQYF; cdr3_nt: TGCGCCAGCAGTAGGACAGGGATCTACGAGCAGTACTTC
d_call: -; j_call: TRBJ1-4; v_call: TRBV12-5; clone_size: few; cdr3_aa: CARGALNEKLFF; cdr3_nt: TGTGCTAGGGGGGCCCTTAATGAAAAACTGTTTTTT
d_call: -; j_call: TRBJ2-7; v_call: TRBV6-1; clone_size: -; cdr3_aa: CASSEYGGTASYEQYF; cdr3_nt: TGTGCCAGCAGTGAATATGGAGGGACAGCGTCCTACGAGCAGTACTTC
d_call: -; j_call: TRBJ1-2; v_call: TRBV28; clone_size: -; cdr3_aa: CASSLEAGGYTF; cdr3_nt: TGTGCCAGCAGTTTAGAGGCGGGAGGCTACACCTTC
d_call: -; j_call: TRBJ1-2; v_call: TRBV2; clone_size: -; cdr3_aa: CASSELRLTNYGYTF; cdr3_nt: TGTGCCAGCAGTGAATTGAGACTTACTAACTATGGCTACACCTTC
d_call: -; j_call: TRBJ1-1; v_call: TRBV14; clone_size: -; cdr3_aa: CASSPRGNTEAFF; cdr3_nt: TGTGCCAGCAGCCCCAGGGGTAACACTGAAGCTTTCTTT
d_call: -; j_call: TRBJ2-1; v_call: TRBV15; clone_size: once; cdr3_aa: CATSRDLVAGSINEQFF; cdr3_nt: TGTGCCACCAGCAGAGATCTTGTTGCAGGGTCGATCAATGAGCAGTTCTTC
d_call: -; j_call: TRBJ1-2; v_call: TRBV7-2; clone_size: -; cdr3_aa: CASSLDPGDGYTF; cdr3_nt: TGTGCCAGCAGCTTAGACCCAGGGGACGGCTACACCTTC
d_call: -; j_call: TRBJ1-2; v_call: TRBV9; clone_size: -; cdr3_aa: CASSVATGGSRIYGYTF; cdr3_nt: TGTGCCAGCAGCGTAGCTACGGGGGGCTCCCGTATCTATGGCTACACCTTC
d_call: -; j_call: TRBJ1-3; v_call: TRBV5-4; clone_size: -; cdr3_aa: CASSTPNRDSGNTIYF; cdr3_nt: TGTGCCAGCAGCACCCCAAACAGGGACTCTGGAAACACCATATATTTT
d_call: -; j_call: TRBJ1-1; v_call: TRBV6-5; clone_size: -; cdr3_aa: CASRSGGFTEAFF; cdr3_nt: TGTGCCAGCAGGTCCGGGGGGTTCACTGAAGCTTTCTTT
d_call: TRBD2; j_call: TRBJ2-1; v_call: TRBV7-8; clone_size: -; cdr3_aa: CASSFRGLAGNNEQFF; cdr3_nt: TGTGCCAGCAGCTTTAGGGGACTAGCGGGAAACAATGAGCAGTTCTTC
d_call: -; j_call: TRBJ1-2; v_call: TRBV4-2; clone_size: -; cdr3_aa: CASSQEATGHGYTF; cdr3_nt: TGTGCCAGCAGCCAAGAGGCGACTGGCCATGGCTACACCTTC
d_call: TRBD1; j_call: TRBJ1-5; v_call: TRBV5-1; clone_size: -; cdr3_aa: CASSTGDRGPQPQHF; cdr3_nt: TGCGCCAGCAGCACCGGGGACAGGGGGCCTCAGCCCCAGCATTTT
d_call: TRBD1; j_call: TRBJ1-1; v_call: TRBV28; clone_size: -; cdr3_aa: CASSSTGGNTEAFF; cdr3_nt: TGTGCCAGCAGTTCGACAGGGGGGAACACTGAAGCTTTCTTT
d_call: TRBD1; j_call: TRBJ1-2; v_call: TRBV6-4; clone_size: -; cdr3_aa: CASSITGGGYTF; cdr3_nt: TGTGCCAGCAGTATAACAGGGGGAGGCTACACCTTC
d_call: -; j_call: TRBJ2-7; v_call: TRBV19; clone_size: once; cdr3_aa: CASSTLGQSYEQYF; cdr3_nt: TGTGCCAGTAGTACGCTAGGACAGTCCTACGAGCAGTACTTC
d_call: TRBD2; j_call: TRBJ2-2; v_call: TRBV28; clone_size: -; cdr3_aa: CASSPPWAGGLVNAGELFF; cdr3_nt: TGTGCCAGCAGTCCCCCTTGGGCGGGAGGGCTAGTGAATGCCGGGGAGCTGTTTTTT
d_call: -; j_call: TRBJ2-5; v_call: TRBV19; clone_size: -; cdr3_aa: CASSIDPGVRKTQYF; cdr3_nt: TGTGCCAGTAGTATAGATCCAGGGGTTCGGAAGACCCAGTACTTC
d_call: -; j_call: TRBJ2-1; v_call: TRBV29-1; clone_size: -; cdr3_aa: CSVDPDEQFF; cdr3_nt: TGCAGCGTTGATCCTGATGAGCAGTTCTTC
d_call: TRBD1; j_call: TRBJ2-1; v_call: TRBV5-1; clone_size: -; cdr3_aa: CASSLDRGPNNEQFF; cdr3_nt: TGCGCCAGCAGCTTGGACAGGGGGCCCAACAATGAGCAGTTCTTC
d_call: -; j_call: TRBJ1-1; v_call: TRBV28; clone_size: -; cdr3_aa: CASSLSTNLNTEAFF; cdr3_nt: TGTGCCAGCAGTTTATCGACAAATCTGAACACTGAAGCTTTCTTT
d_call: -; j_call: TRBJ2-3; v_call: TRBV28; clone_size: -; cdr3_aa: CASRAGGTDTQYF; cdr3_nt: TGTGCCAGCAGGGCAGGGGGCACAGATACGCAGTATTTT
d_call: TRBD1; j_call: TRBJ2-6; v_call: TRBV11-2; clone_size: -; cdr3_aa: CASSPGQGDLYSGANVLTF; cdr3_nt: TGTGCCAGCAGCCCGGGACAGGGAGACCTTTACTCTGGGGCCAACGTCCTGACTTTC
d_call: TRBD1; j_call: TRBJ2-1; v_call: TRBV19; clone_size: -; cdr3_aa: CASSPRDRVSYNEQFF; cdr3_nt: TGTGCCAGTAGTCCCCGGGACAGGGTTTCCTACAATGAGCAGTTCTTC
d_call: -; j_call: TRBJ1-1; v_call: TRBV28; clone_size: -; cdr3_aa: CASSFVRDIAFF; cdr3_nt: TGTGCCAGCAGTTTCGTCCGGGACATAGCTTTCTTT
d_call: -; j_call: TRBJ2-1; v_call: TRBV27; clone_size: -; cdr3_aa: CASSWGGREQFF; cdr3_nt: TGTGCCAGCAGTTGGGGCGGAAGGGAGCAGTTCTTC
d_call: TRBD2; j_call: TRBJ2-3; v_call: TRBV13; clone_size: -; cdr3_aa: CASSRTTSATDTQYF; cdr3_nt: TGTGCCAGCAGCCGCACCACTAGCGCTACAGATACGCAGTATTTT
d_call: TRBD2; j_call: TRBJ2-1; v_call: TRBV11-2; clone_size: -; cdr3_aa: CASSSVGGRANEQFF; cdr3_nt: TGTGCCAGCAGCTCGGTCGGAGGGAGGGCCAATGAGCAGTTCTTC
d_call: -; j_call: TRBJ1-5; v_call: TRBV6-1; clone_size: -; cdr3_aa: CATRVAGNQPQHF; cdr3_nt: TGTGCCACCAGGGTGGCCGGCAATCAGCCCCAGCATTTT
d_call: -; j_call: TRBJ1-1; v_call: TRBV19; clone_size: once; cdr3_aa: CASSWGRRTRAFF; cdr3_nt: TGTGCCAGTAGTTGGGGCAGGAGGACTAGAGCTTTCTTT
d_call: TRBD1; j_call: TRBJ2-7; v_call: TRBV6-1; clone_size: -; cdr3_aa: CASSASRTGVDEQYF; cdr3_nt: TGTGCCAGCAGTGCCTCCCGGACAGGGGTCGACGAGCAGTACTTC
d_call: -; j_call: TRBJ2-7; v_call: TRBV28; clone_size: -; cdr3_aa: CASRAQGNGNEQYF; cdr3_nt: TGTGCCAGCAGAGCCCAGGGTAATGGGAACGAGCAGTACTTC
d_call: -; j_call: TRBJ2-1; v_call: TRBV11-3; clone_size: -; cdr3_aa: CASSLGRGGTSYNEQFF; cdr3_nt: TGTGCCAGCAGCTTAGGACGAGGCGGGACTTCCTACAATGAGCAGTTCTTC
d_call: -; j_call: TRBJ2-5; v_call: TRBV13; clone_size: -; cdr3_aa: CASSHGQRETQYF; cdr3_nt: TGTGCCAGCAGCCACGGACAGCGGGAGACCCAGTACTTC
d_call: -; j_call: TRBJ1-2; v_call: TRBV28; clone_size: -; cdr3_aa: CASSPQEGGSGYTF; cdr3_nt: TGTGCCAGCAGTCCACAGGAGGGGGGGTCTGGCTACACCTTC
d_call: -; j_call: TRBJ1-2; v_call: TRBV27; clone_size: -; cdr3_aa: CASSTYGLGYTF; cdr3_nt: TGTGCCAGCAGCACGTATGGACTAGGCTACACCTTC
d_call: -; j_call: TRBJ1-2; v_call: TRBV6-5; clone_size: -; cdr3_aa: CASSEARRGLLTF; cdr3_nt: TGTGCCAGCAGTGAAGCGCGGCGGGGACTCCTCACCTTC
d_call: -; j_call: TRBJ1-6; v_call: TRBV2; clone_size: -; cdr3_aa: CASKLGVDSPLHF; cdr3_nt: TGTGCCAGCAAGTTAGGGGTGGATTCACCCCTCCACTTT
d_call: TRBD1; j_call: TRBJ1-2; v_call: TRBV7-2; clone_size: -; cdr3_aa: CASSSRQGQVGYTF; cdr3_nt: TGTGCCAGCAGCTCACGACAGGGGCAGGTTGGCTACACCTTC
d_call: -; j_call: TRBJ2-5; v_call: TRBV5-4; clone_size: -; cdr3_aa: CASSYSGHYQETQYF; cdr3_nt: TGTGCCAGCAGCTACAGCGGTCACTACCAAGAGACCCAGTACTTC
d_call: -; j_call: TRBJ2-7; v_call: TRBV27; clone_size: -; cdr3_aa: CASSLSERGAPAYEQYF; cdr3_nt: TGTGCCAGCAGTTTAAGTGAACGCGGGGCACCAGCCTACGAGCAGTACTTC
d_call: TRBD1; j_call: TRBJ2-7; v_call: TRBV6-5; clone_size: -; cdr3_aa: CASSYRTGEYEQYF; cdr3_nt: TGTGCCAGCAGTTATAGGACAGGGGAATACGAGCAGTACTTC
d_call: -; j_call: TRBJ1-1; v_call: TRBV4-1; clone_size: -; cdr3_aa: CASSQDRNYDAEAFF; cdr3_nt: TGCGCCAGCAGCCAAGATAGGAACTACGACGCTGAAGCTTTCTTT
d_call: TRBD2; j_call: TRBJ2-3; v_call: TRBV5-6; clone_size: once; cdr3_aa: CASKRREGTDTQYF; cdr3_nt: TGTGCCAGCAAGCGGCGGGAGGGCACAGATACGCAGTATTTT